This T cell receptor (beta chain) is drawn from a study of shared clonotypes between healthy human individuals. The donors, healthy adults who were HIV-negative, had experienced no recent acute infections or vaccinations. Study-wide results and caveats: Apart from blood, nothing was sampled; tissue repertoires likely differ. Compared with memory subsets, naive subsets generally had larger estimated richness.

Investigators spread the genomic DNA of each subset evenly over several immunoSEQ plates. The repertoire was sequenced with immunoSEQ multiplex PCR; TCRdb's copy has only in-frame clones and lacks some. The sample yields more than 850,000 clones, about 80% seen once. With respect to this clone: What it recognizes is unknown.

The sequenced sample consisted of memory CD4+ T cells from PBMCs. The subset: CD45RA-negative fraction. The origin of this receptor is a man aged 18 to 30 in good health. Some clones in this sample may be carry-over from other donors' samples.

The CDR3 DNA is TGTGCCAGCAGTCGCCGGGCAGTCGGGGCCTACGAGCAGTACTTC. Its protein product is CASSRRAVGAYEQYF. J is TRBJ2-7 and V is TRBV7-2; D perhaps matches TRBD2 (5 bases). CDR1 and CDR2 from the germline V gene are SGHTA and FQGNSA. The germline V and J ends were trimmed by 6 bases and 2 bases, with 17 bases remaining between them. The CDR3 is 15 amino acids.